These T cell receptor beta chains were read from a single sample in a study of vaccination and CD4 T cells after COVID-19. TCRdb redid the calling of the PCR reads with MiXCR, one entry per CDR3 protein. The sample yields about 20,000 distinct CDR3 sequences, roughly two thirds seen once. This specimen consisted of CD4+ T cells from blood, obtained after SARS-CoV-2 vaccination. The receptors were gathered from a human donor who had recovered from COVID-19. Each CDR3 is given with its conserved first and last residue. Each record gives: clone size, D gene, V gene, J gene, CDR3 protein, CDR3 DNA. D genes are given only for firm matches. Some rows mark clone size as missing; the rest say once, few, many or name a class of expanded clone.

.,.,TRBV19,TRBJ1-1,CASSTPSALGTFF,TGTGCCAGTAGTACCCCCTCGGCACTGGGTACTTTCTTT
few,.,TRBV7-2,TRBJ2-5,CASSPILGRETQYF,TGTGCCAGCAGCCCCATCCTCGGCCGGGAGACCCAGTACTTC
.,.,TRBV24-1,TRBJ2-5,CATGPGRGLETQYF,TGTGCCACCGGCCCCGGGAGGGGGCTGGAGACCCAGTACTTC
.,.,TRBV7-9,TRBJ2-7,CASSAPTTGYEQYF,TGTGCCAGCAGCGCCCCTACCACAGGTTACGAGCAGTACTTC
.,TRBD2,TRBV20-1,TRBJ2-7,CSAPAASGSYEQYF,TGCAGTGCCCCTGCAGCTAGCGGGAGCTACGAGCAGTACTTC
.,TRBD1,TRBV28,TRBJ1-2,CASSSATGGSIYGYTF,TGTGCCAGCAGTTCCGCAACAGGGGGCTCCATCTATGGCTACACCTTC
.,.,TRBV19,TRBJ1-6,CASKTEQNSPLHF,TGTGCCAGTAAAACAGAGCAGAATTCACCCCTCCACTTT
.,.,TRBV20-1,TRBJ2-4,CSATGILAKNIQYF,TGCAGTGCTACGGGCATCCTAGCCAAAAACATTCAGTACTTC
few,.,TRBV5-1,TRBJ2-5,CASSLEQGAPGETQYF,TGCGCCAGCAGCCTAGAACAGGGAGCTCCGGGGGAGACCCAGTACTTC
.,.,TRBV7-9,TRBJ1-2,CASSLDGGPGGYTF,TGTGCCAGCAGCTTAGACGGGGGCCCGGGTGGCTACACCTTC
.,TRBD1,TRBV12-3/TRBV12-4,TRBJ1-1,CASSRTGEVARIF,TGTGCCAGCAGTCGGACAGGGGAAGTCGCGCGGATCTTT
few,.,TRBV7-6,TRBJ1-3,CASSLGARYHSGNTIYF,TGTGCCAGCAGCTTAGGGGCCAGGTATCACTCTGGAAACACCATATATTTT
.,TRBD1,TRBV27,TRBJ1-5,CASSSTGGLHQPQHF,TGTGCCAGTTCTTCCACAGGGGGCTTGCATCAGCCCCAGCATTTT
.,.,TRBV5-4,TRBJ2-3,CASSLRGSGTDTQYF,TGTGCCAGCAGCTTACGAGGTAGCGGCACAGATACGCAGTATTTT
.,.,TRBV19,TRBJ2-3,CASSWTWGDTQYF,TGTGCCAGTAGTTGGACCTGGGGAGATACGCAGTATTTT
.,.,TRBV20-1,TRBJ2-3,CSASLLAAGTDTQYF,TGCAGTGCTAGCCTATTAGCCGCGGGCACAGATACGCAGTATTTT
.,.,TRBV24-1,TRBJ1-1,CATSTPGNTEAFF,TGTGCCACCAGTACTCCGGGTAACACTGAAGCTTTCTTT
.,.,TRBV20-1,TRBJ1-3,CSASSGRNSGNTIYF,TGCAGTGCTAGTTCGGGCCGAAACTCTGGAAACACCATATATTTT
.,.,TRBV7-2,TRBJ2-2,CASRPRGHTGELFF,TGTGCCAGCAGGCCTAGGGGCCACACCGGGGAGCTGTTTTTT
once,.,TRBV20-1,TRBJ2-5,CSAPRQGGETQYF,TGCAGTGCCCCTCGGCAGGGTGGAGAGACCCAGTACTTC
.,TRBD1,TRBV7-9,TRBJ2-3,CASSLGTGGIDTQYF,TGTGCCAGCAGCTTAGGGACAGGGGGCATAGATACGCAGTATTTT
.,.,TRBV14,TRBJ2-5,CASSQLETQYF,TGTGCCAGCAGCCAGTTAGAGACCCAGTACTTC
few,.,TRBV20-1,TRBJ2-2,CSARDSFLGDTGELFF,TGCAGTGCTAGAGATTCGTTTCTGGGGGACACCGGGGAGCTGTTTTTT
.,TRBD2,TRBV6-2/TRBV6-3,TRBJ2-2,CASSKTAGLAVTGELFF,TGTGCCAGCAGTAAAACCGCGGGACTAGCGGTAACCGGGGAGCTGTTTTTT
medium-sized,.,TRBV7-9,TRBJ2-5,CASLPGLGFGLQETQYF,TGTGCCAGCCTTCCCGGTTTAGGCTTCGGACTCCAAGAGACCCAGTACTTC
.,.,TRBV4-2,TRBJ1-6,CASSQEVLRGSPLHF,TGTGCCAGCAGCCAGGAAGTTCTCAGGGGCTCACCCCTCCACTTT
.,TRBD2,TRBV2,TRBJ2-3,CASSEDLLAGTDTQYF,TGTGCCAGCAGTGAGGACCTACTAGCGGGCACAGATACGCAGTATTTT
.,.,TRBV7-2,TRBJ2-5,CASSSQRPPQETQYF,TGTGCCAGCAGCTCCCAGAGACCACCCCAAGAGACCCAGTACTTC
.,TRBD2,TRBV6-5,TRBJ2-3,CASSYSFSGSTDTQYF,TGTGCCAGCAGTTACTCGTTTAGCGGGAGCACAGATACGCAGTATTTT
.,TRBD1,TRBV20-1,TRBJ2-3,CSATGQGNTDTQYF,TGCAGTGCTACCGGACAGGGGAACACAGATACGCAGTATTTT
.,TRBD2,TRBV28,TRBJ2-1,CASSWNPGTSEYNEQFF,TGTGCCAGCAGCTGGAATCCCGGGACTAGCGAGTACAATGAGCAGTTCTTC
few,TRBD1,TRBV20-1,TRBJ1-5,CSAGTGGNQPQHF,TGCAGTGCGGGGACAGGGGGGAATCAGCCCCAGCATTTT
.,TRBD1,TRBV7-3,TRBJ2-1,CASSHGQGAHNEQFF,TGTGCCAGCAGCCACGGACAGGGGGCCCACAATGAGCAGTTCTTC
.,TRBD1,TRBV30,TRBJ2-2,CVARGHGELFF,TGTGTCGCGAGGGGGCACGGGGAGCTGTTTTTT
few,TRBD1,TRBV6-1,TRBJ1-6,CASSQGQINSPLHF,TGTGCCAGCAGTCAGGGACAGATTAATTCACCCCTCCACTTT
few,.,TRBV12-3/TRBV12-4,TRBJ1-5,CASSRTHGGIQPQHF,TGTGCCAGCAGTCGGACACATGGAGGGATTCAGCCCCAGCATTTT
few,.,TRBV6-1,TRBJ1-5,CASREGSSHQPQHF,TGTGCCAGCAGAGAGGGATCCTCTCATCAGCCCCAGCATTTT
.,TRBD1,TRBV12-3/TRBV12-4,TRBJ2-1,CASSSSGQNYNEQFF,TGTGCCAGCAGTTCATCGGGACAGAATTACAATGAGCAGTTCTTC
few,TRBD1,TRBV7-9,TRBJ1-4,CASGATGQVEKLFF,TGTGCCAGCGGTGCGACAGGGCAGGTGGAAAAACTGTTTTTT
few,.,TRBV15,TRBJ1-1,CATSRGAAMNTEAFF,TGTGCCACCAGCAGAGGGGCAGCAATGAACACTGAAGCTTTCTTT
.,TRBD2,TRBV20-1,TRBJ2-7,CSASGKGGGSYEQYF,TGCAGTGCTAGCGGAAAGGGCGGGGGATCCTACGAGCAGTACTTC
.,.,TRBV14,TRBJ2-5,CASSQVGGDATQYF,TGTGCCAGCAGCCAAGTCGGAGGGGATGCGACCCAGTACTTC
few,.,TRBV30,TRBJ1-5,CAWSTRDRSYQPQHF,TGTGCCTGGAGTACGAGAGACAGGTCGTATCAGCCCCAGCATTTT
.,.,TRBV20-1,TRBJ2-7,CSARDSRRGANYEQYF,TGCAGTGCTAGAGATTCCCGCAGGGGGGCGAACTACGAGCAGTACTTC
.,TRBD2,TRBV18,TRBJ2-3,CASSRTPSGSTDTQYF,TGTGCCAGCTCACGCACCCCTAGCGGTAGCACAGATACGCAGTATTTT
.,.,TRBV20-1,TRBJ2-5,CSARTGAETQYF,TGCAGTGCGAGGACCGGGGCAGAGACCCAGTACTTC
.,.,TRBV7-9,TRBJ1-5,CASSLGSGLQPQHF,TGTGCCAGCAGCTTAGGGTCAGGGCTCCAGCCCCAGCATTTT
.,.,TRBV27,TRBJ2-2,CASSSPRLRPNTGELFF,TGTGCCAGCAGTTCCCCCCGACTCAGACCGAACACCGGGGAGCTGTTTTTT
.,TRBD1,TRBV4-2,TRBJ1-2,CASSQFMGTRLGTGDGYTF,TGTGCCAGCAGCCAATTTATGGGCACGCGCCTTGGGACAGGCGATGGCTACACCTTC